A selection of T cell receptor beta chains follows, all from one sample in a study of cytomegalovirus exposure and HLA in healthy donors. Sequencing was performed with immunoSEQ multiplex PCR; in TCRdb, only in-frame clones are kept and a portion is missing. This sample has more than 95,000 clones; roughly 70% occur once, and the top ten carry under 1.5%. Sample: PBMCs. The receptors come from a man in his forties in good health and CMV-seronegative. Both conserved end residues are part of each CDR3. D genes are given only for firm matches. Clone size is given for some rows only: seen once, a few or many times, or a class if the clone is expanded.

j_gene,abundance,d_gene,v_gene,CDR3nt,CDR3aa
TRBJ1-6,NA,NA,TRBV4-3,TGCGCCAGCAGCCAAGAGAGCTCCTATAATTCACCCCTCCACTTT,CASSQESSYNSPLHF
TRBJ1-1,NA,TRBD1,TRBV10-1,TGCGCCAGCAGTCTATCTCAGGGGGGCGAAGCTTTCTTT,CASSLSQGGEAFF
TRBJ1-6,NA,NA,TRBV2,TGTGCCAGCAGTGACCCTATCGAAGACGGGAGCCGGAACTCACCCCTCCACTTT,CASSDPIEDGSRNSPLHF
TRBJ2-7,NA,NA,TRBV7-9,TGTGCCAGCAGCTGGGAGAGTTCCAACGAGCAGTACTTC,CASSWESSNEQYF
TRBJ2-7,once,TRBD1,TRBV4-1,TGCGCCAGCAGCCGCGGGGCGGACAGGGTCTACGAGCAGTACTTC,CASSRGADRVYEQYF
TRBJ2-5,NA,TRBD2,TRBV2,TGTGCCAGCAGAATGGCGGGGGGGCTAGAGACCCAGTACTTC,CASRMAGGLETQYF
TRBJ1-1,NA,NA,TRBV7-3,TGTGCCAGCAGCTTAATGTCAATGAACACTGAAGCTTTCTTT,CASSLMSMNTEAFF
TRBJ2-7,few,NA,TRBV4-2,TGTGCCAGCAGCCCCGGTGGGCACGACTACGAGCAGTACTTC,CASSPGGHDYEQYF
TRBJ1-3,NA,NA,TRBV5-1,TGCGCCAGCAGCTTGATAGGGGAAAGCTCTGGAAACACCATATATTTT,CASSLIGESSGNTIYF
TRBJ2-3,NA,TRBD1,TRBV9,TGTGCCAGCAGCGTCCAGGGGGCCGGAGATACGCAGTATTTT,CASSVQGAGDTQYF
TRBJ2-7,NA,NA,TRBV9,TGTGCCAGCAGCGTAGGGGGGGTGTCCTACGAGCAGTACTTC,CASSVGGVSYEQYF
TRBJ2-7,NA,NA,TRBV7-9,TGTGCCAGCAACGGGGACTACGAGCAGTACTTC,CASNGDYEQYF
TRBJ2-3,NA,TRBD2,TRBV5-3,TGTGCCAGAAGCCCAACCCCTTCCAGCGGGGGTTTTACAGATACGCAGTATTTT,CARSPTPSSGGFTDTQYF
TRBJ2-1,once,NA,TRBV5-1,TGCGCCAGCAGCTTCATGGCAAACAATGAGCAGTTCTTC,CASSFMANNEQFF
TRBJ2-7,NA,NA,TRBV28,TGTGCCAGCAGTTCCCCCAACTACGAGCAGTACTTC,CASSSPNYEQYF
TRBJ2-7,NA,NA,TRBV7-2,TGTGCCAGCAGCTTATGGCTCTACGAGCAGTACTTC,CASSLWLYEQYF
TRBJ2-3,NA,NA,TRBV7-9,TGTGCCAGCAGCGAACGACGGGATGGCACAGATACGCAGTATTTT,CASSERRDGTDTQYF
TRBJ2-5,NA,NA,TRBV28,TGTGCCAGCAGTTTACCAGGGATAGAGACCCAGTACTTC,CASSLPGIETQYF
TRBJ2-7,NA,TRBD1,TRBV7-8,TGTGCCAGCAGCGTCAACAGGGGAATCTCCTACGAGCAGTACTTC,CASSVNRGISYEQYF
TRBJ1-1,few,NA,TRBV5-5,TGTGCCAGCAGCCCCCATCAGGCAGGGAGGGTCACTGAAGCTTTCTTT,CASSPHQAGRVTEAFF
TRBJ2-7,NA,TRBD1,TRBV7-2,TGTGCCAGCAGCCCAGGACAGGGTTATTCCGAGCAGTACTTC,CASSPGQGYSEQYF
TRBJ2-5,NA,NA,TRBV7-6,TGTGCCAGCAGCTTAGCTGGGCCTTTCCAAGAGACCCAGTACTTC,CASSLAGPFQETQYF
TRBJ1-4,NA,TRBD1,TRBV11-2,TGTGCCAGCAGCTTAGAAGGGACAGCTAGTAATGAAAAACTGTTTTTT,CASSLEGTASNEKLFF
TRBJ1-5,few,NA,TRBV28,TGTGCCAGCACCGTGAGCGGGTTGGGCAATCAGCCCCAGCATTTT,CASTVSGLGNQPQHF
TRBJ1-3,NA,TRBD1,TRBV25-1,TGTGCCAGCAGTCCCCCGGGACAGGCAAACACCATATATTTT,CASSPPGQANTIYF
TRBJ2-7,NA,NA,TRBV14,TGTGCCAGCAGCCAGGGGGGTAGCTCCTACGAGCAGTACTTC,CASSQGGSSYEQYF
TRBJ1-3,NA,NA,TRBV6-5,TGTGCCAGCAGCTCCGCAGGGCCGCCAGGAAACACCATATATTTT,CASSSAGPPGNTIYF
TRBJ1-2,NA,TRBD1,TRBV19,TGTGCCAGCTATGACAGGGTCGGTGGCTACACCTTC,CASYDRVGGYTF
TRBJ1-1,NA,NA,TRBV9,TGTGCCAGCAGCGTAACCCCAGGAGGACCGAACACTGAAGCTTTCTTT,CASSVTPGGPNTEAFF
TRBJ2-7,NA,TRBD1,TRBV4-1,TGCGCCAGCAGCCCAGGGACAGGGGCGTACGAGCAGTACTTC,CASSPGTGAYEQYF
TRBJ2-1,NA,TRBD1,TRBV7-7,TGTGCCAGCAGCGATCACAGGGGGCCTTACAATGAGCAGTTCTTC,CASSDHRGPYNEQFF